The 2 T cell receptor beta chains below all came from one sample that was sequenced in a study of regulatory T cells in long-lasting Graves disease. The time point: newly diagnosed GD, antithyroid drugs for less than 3 months. The TCR library was prepared using RNA isolated from PBMCs. Building the TCR beta libraries relied on iRepertoire HTBI primers, and CDR3 regions underwent Arm-PCR. One entry per CDR3 protein, called by TCRdb with MiXCR from the multiplex PCR reads. The data show about 400,000 distinct CDR3 sequences, around 15% seen once. This sample also belongs to another study, concerning T cells in Graves' hyperthyroidism and ophthalmopathy.

Sample: peripheral blood mononuclear cells (PBMCs), taken at new diagnosis, from a patient treated with antithyroid drugs. These TCRs come from a woman aged 18 to 35 with Graves disease.

This sequence joins TRBV5-5 and TRBJ1-5; the match to TRBD1 covers 8 bases. This CDR3 contains 14 residues. CDR1 and CDR2 (germline): SGHKS, YYEKEE (reference sequence). The ends lost 6 bases at V and 7 bases at J; junction bases unmatched: 9. CDR3 sequence (DNA): TGTGCCAGCACCAACGGACAGGGAACACAGCCCCAGCATTTT. This codes for CASTNGQGTQPQHF.

The gene calls are TRBV25-1 and TRBJ2-2; D possibly corresponds to TRBD1 (5 bases). Germline values: CDR1 MGHDK, CDR2 SYGVNS. V lost 4 bases to trimming and J lost 5 bases, with 11 bases between them. This CDR3 has 14 amino acids. CDR3 in amino acids: CASSAQGRTGELFF. CDR3 bases: TGTGCCAGCAGTGCGCAGGGTAGGACCGGGGAGCTGTTTTTT.